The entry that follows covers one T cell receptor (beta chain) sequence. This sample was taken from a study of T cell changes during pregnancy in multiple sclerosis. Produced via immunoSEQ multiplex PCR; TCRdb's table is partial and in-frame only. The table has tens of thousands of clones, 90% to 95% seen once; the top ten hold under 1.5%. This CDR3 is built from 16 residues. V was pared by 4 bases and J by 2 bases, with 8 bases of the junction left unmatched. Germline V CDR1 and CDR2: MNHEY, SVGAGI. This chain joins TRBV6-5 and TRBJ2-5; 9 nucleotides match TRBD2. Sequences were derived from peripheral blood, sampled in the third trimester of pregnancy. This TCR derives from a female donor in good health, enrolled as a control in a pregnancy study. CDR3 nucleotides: TGTGCCAGCAGTTCCATGACTAGCGGTTATCAAGAGACCCAGTACTTC. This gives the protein CASSSMTSGYQETQYF.